The T cell receptor (beta chain) under discussion was sequenced for a study of PD-1 blockade in classical Hodgkin lymphoma. The CDR3 loop spans 15 amino acids. Per the germline V gene, CDR1 is SGHDT and CDR2 is YYEEEE. The J segment lost 1 base and the V segment lost 3 bases, leaving 3 bases of the junction unmatched. The study, taken as a whole, reports: Compared with baseline, CD4+ but not CD8+ TCR diversity had risen significantly by C4D1. Differences between repertoires have undefined causes, possibly disease activity or prior therapy.

About this clone: Antigen unknown.

With no exception, relapse followed autologous stem cell transplantation in all patients, and brentuximab vedotin exposure varied. This table comes from immunoSEQ multiplex PCR, and its TCRdb copy is limited to in-frame clones, with some not included. The data contain about 76,000 clones, 89% of them singletons. The J gene is TRBJ1-5, the V gene TRBV5-6; 8 bases fit TRBD1. The TCR sequence derives from a human donor with classical Hodgkin lymphoma. Sample: peripheral blood mononuclear cells (PBMCs), taken at baseline. This CDR3 is CASSSRTGSNQPQHF. As DNA, the CDR3 is TGTGCCAGCAGCTCGAGGACAGGGAGCAATCAGCCCCAGCATTTT.